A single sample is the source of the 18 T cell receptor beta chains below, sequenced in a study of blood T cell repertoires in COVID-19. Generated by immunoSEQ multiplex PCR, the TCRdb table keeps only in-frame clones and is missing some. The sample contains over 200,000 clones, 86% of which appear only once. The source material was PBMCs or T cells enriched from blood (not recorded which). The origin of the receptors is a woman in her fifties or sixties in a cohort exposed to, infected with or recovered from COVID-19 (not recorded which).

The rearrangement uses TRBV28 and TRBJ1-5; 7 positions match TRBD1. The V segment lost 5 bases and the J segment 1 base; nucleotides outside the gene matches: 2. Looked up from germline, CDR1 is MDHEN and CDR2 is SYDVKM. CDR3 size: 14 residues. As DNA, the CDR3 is TGTGCCAGCAGTCAACAGGGGAGCAATCAGCCCCAGCATTTT. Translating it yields CASSQQGSNQPQHF.

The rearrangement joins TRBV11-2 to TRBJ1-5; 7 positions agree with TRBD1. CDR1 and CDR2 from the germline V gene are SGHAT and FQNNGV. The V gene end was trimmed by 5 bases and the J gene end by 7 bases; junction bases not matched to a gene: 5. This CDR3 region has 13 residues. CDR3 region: CASSRDRDQPQHF. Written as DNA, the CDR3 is TGTGCCAGCAGCAGAGACAGGGACCAGCCCCAGCATTTT.

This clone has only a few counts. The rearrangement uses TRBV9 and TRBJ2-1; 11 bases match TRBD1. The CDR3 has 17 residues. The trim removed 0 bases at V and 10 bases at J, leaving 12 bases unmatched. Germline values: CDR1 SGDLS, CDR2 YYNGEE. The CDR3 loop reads CASSVGSVGTGGIEQFF. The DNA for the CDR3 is TGTGCCAGCAGCGTAGGCAGTGTTGGGACAGGGGGAATCGAGCAGTTCTTC.

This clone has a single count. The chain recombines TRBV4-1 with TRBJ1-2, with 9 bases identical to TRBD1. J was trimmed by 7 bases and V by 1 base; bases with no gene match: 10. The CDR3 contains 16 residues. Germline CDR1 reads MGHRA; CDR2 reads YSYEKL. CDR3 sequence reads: CASSQGNRGPLSGYTF. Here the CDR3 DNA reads TGCGCCAGCAGCCAAGGGAACAGGGGGCCCCTGAGTGGCTACACCTTC.

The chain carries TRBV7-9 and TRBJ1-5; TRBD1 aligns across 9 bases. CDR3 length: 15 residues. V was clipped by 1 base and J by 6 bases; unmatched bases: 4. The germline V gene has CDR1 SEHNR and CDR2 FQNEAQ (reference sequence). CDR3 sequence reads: CASSLGGTGTQPQHF. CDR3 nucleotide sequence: TGTGCCAGCAGCTTAGGTGGGACAGGGACTCAGCCCCAGCATTTT.

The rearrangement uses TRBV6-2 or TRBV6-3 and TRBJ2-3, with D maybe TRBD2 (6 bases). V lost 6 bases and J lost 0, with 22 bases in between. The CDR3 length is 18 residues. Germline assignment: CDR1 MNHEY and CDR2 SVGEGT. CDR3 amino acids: CASSGPGLAVSSTDTQYF. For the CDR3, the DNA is TGTGCCAGCAGCGGTCCGGGACTGGCGGTTTCTAGCACAGATACGCAGTATTTT.

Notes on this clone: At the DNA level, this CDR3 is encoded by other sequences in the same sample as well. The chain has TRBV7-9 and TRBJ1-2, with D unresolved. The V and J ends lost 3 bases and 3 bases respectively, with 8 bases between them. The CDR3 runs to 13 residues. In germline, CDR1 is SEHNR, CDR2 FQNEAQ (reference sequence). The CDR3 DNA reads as TGTGCCAGCAGCTTCCGGGGAGACTATGGCTACACCTTC. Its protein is CASSFRGDYGYTF. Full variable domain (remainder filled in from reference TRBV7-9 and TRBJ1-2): DTGVSQNPRHKITKRGQNVTFRCDPISEHNRLYWYRQTLGQGPEFLTYFQNEAQLEKSRLLSDRFSAERPKGSFSTLEIQRTEQGDSAMYLCASSFRGDYGYTFGSGTRLTVV.

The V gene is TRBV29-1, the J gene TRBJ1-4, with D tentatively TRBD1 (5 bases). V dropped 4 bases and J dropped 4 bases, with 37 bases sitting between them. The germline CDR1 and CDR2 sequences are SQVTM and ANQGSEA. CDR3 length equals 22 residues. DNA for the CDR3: TGCAGCGTTGTAGGCCCAACGGGGAGACAAGGAGATTCGGGGGAAGATAATGAAAAACTGTTTTTT. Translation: CSVVGPTGRQGDSGEDNEKLFF.

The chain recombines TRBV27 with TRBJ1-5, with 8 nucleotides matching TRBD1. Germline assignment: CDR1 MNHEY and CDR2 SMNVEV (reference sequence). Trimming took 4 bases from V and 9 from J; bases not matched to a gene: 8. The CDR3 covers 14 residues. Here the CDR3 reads CASSSGQGRGPQHF. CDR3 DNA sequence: TGTGCCAGCAGTTCCGGACAGGGCCGGGGGCCCCAGCATTTT.

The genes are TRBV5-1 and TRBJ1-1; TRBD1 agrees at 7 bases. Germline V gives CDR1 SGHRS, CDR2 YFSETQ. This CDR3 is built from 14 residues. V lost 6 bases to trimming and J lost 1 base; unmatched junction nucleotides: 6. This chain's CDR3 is CASTPGTANTEAFF. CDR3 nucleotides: TGCGCCAGCACCCCCGGGACAGCGAACACTGAAGCTTTCTTT.

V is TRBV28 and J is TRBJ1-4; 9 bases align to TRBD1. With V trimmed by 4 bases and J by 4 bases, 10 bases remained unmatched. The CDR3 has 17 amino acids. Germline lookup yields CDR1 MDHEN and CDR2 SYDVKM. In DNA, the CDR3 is TGTGCCAGCAGTTCCCTCCTAACAGGGGGCGGTAATGAAAAACTGTTTTTT. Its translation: CASSSLLTGGGNEKLFF. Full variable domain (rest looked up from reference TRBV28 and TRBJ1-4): DVKVTQSSRYLVKRTGEKVFLECVQDMDHENMFWYRQDPGLGLRLIYFSYDVKMKEKGDIPEGYSVSREKKERFSLILESASTNQTSMYLCASSSLLTGGGNEKLFFGSGTQLSVL.

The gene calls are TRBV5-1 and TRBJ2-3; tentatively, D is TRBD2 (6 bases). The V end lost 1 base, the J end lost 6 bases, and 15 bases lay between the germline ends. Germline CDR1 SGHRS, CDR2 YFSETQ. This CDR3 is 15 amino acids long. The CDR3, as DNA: TGCGCCAGCAGCTTGTTGGGGGGAGCGACGGATACGCAGTATTTT. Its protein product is CASSLLGGATDTQYF. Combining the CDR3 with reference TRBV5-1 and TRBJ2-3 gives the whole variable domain KAGVTQTPRYLIKTRGQQVTLSCSPISGHRSVSWYQQTPGQGLQFLFEYFSETQRNKGNFPGRFSGRQFSNSRSEMNVSTLELGDSALYLCASSLLGGATDTQYFGPGTRLTVL.

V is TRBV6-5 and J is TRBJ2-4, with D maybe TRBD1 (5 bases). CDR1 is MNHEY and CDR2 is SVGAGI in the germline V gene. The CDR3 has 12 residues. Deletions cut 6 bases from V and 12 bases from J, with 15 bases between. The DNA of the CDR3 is TGTGCCAGCAGCCCAGGGCCATCCACTCAGTACTTC. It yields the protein CASSPGPSTQYF.

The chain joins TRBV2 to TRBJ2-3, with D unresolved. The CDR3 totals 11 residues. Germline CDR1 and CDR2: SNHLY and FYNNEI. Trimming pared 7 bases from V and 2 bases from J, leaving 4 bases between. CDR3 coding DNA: TGTGCCAGCACCTACACAGATACGCAGTATTTT. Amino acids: CASTYTDTQYF. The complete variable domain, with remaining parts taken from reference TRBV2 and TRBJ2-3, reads EPEVTQTPSHQVTQMGQEVILRCVPISNHLYFYWYRQILGQKVEFLVSFYNNEISEKSEIFDDQFSVERPDGSNFTLKIRSTKLEDSAMYFCASTYTDTQYFGPGTRLTVL.

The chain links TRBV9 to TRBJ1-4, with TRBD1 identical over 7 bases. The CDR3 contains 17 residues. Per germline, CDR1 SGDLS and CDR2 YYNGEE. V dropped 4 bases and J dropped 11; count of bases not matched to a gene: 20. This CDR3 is CASSIPLGQKTDGKLFF. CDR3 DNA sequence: TGTGCCAGCAGCATTCCGCTGGGACAGAAGACCGACGGGAAACTGTTTTTT.

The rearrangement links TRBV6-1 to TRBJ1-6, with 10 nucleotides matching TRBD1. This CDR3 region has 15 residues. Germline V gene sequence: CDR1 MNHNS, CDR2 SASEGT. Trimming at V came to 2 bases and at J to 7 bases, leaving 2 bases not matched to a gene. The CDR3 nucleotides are TGTGCCAGCAGTGAATTGGGACAGGGGAATTCACCCCTCCACTTT. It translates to CASSELGQGNSPLHF.

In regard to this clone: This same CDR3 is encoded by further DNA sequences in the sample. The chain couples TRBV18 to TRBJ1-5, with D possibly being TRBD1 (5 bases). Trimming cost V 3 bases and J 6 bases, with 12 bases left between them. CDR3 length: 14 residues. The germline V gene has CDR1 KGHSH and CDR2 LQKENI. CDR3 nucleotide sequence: TGTGCCAGCTCACCTGGGCAGGGCGGTCAGCCCCAGCATTTT. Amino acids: CASSPGQGGQPQHF.

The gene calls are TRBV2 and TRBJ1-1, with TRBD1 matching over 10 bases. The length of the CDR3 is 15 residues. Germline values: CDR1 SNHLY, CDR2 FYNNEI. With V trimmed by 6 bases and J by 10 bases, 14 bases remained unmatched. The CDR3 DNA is TGTGCCAGCAGGGGCACGGGACAGGGGCATCCTGTAGCTTTCTTT. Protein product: CASRGTGQGHPVAFF. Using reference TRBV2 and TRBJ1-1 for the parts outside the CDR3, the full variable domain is EPEVTQTPSHQVTQMGQEVILRCVPISNHLYFYWYRQILGQKVEFLVSFYNNEISEKSEIFDDQFSVERPDGSNFTLKIRSTKLEDSAMYFCASRGTGQGHPVAFFGQGTRLTVV.